The 10 T cell receptor beta chains given below trace back to one sample, sequenced in a study of beta chain features in type 1 diabetes. Expressed TCRB transcripts were sequenced, since all the RNA that had been isolated was reverse transcribed. This table comes from immunoSEQ multiplex PCR, and its TCRdb copy is limited to in-frame clones, with some not included. Here the sample spans 300,000 to 350,000 clones, 15% to 20% being singletons. Sequencing was carried out using naive CD4+ T cells from blood. The receptors here all came from a woman under 30 in good health.

The CDR3 DNA reads TGTGCCAGCAGCTGGGCCCTTGAATACGAGCAGTACTTC. Its protein product is CASSWALEYEQYF. The V and J genes are TRBV11-1 and TRBJ2-7, with no clear D. This CDR3 contains 13 residues. Germline V CDR1 and CDR2: SGHAT, FQDESV (reference sequence). The ends were cut back, 4 bases at V and 4 bases at J, with 11 bases in the middle.

The chain is built from TRBV28 and TRBJ2-7, with 9 bases aligning to TRBD1. Germline lookup yields CDR1 MDHEN and CDR2 SYDVKM. The V gene end was trimmed by 6 bases and the J gene end by 4 bases; junction bases not matched to a gene: 4. The length of the CDR3 is 13 residues. The CDR3 protein is CASRTGGKYEQYF. CDR3 bases: TGTGCCAGCAGAACAGGGGGCAAGTACGAGCAGTACTTC.

The rearrangement uses TRBV28 and TRBJ1-2; D gene unclear. This CDR3 is 13 amino acids long. Germline-derived CDR1 and CDR2 are MDHEN and SYDVKM. Trimming shortened V by 7 bases and J by 6 bases, and 15 bases separated the two germline ends. The CDR3 is CASTHEAAHGYTF. Written as DNA, the CDR3 is TGTGCCAGCACACATGAGGCCGCTCATGGCTACACCTTC.

This clone was counted only a few times. The chain employs TRBV30 and TRBJ2-1; tentatively, D is TRBD1 (6 bases). In germline, CDR1 is GTSNPN, CDR2 SVGIG (reference sequence). Trimming stripped 4 bases from V and 6 bases from J, with 16 bases between. CDR3 length: 14 amino acids. The CDR3 spells CAWTGQMGSNEQFF. CDR3 DNA sequence: TGTGCCTGGACAGGACAGATGGGCTCCAATGAGCAGTTCTTC.

V gene TRBV5-1 combines with J gene TRBJ1-1; D gene ambiguous. CDR1 SGHRS and CDR2 YFSETQ come from the germline V gene. CDR3 size: 14 residues. V shed 0 bases and J shed 4 bases, with 10 bases lying between them. CDR3 sequence: CASSLGRQITEAFF. The CDR3 coding sequence is TGCGCCAGCAGCTTGGGCAGACAAATCACTGAAGCTTTCTTT.

This chain joins TRBV30 and TRBJ2-7; the D gene is possibly TRBD1 (6 bases). Deletions cut 3 bases from V and 2 bases from J, with 11 bases between. The CDR3 contains 13 residues. The germline V gene has CDR1 GTSNPN and CDR2 SVGIG (reference sequence). DNA for the CDR3: TGTGCCTGGAGAAGACAGGTGGCCTACGAGCAGTACTTC. Residues: CAWRRQVAYEQYF. Combining the CDR3 with reference TRBV30 and TRBJ2-7 gives the whole variable domain SQTIHQWPATLVQPVGSPLSLECTVEGTSNPNLYWYRQAAGRGLQLLFYSVGIGQISSEVPQNLSASRPQDRQFILSSKKLLLSDSGFYLCAWRRQVAYEQYFGPGTRLTVT.

In this sample, this clone turned up a few times. V usage is TRBV29-1 and J usage is TRBJ2-1; D perhaps matches TRBD1 (6 bases). There are 12 residues in the CDR3. Germline V gene lookup returns CDR1 SQVTM and CDR2 ANQGSEA. Trimming stripped 4 bases from V and 10 bases from J, with 14 bases between. The CDR3 region has the DNA TGCAGCGTTGGGGTGACAGGAAGGGAGCAGTTCTTC. Translation: CSVGVTGREQFF.

The V call is TRBV5-1, the J call TRBJ2-7; TRBD1 is a possible D gene (5 bases). This CDR3 comprises 14 residues. The V gene lost 0 bases and the J gene lost 5 bases, with 12 bases spanning the gap. In germline, CDR1 is SGHRS, CDR2 YFSETQ. CDR3 in amino acids: CASSLGEPGHEQYF. The CDR3 coding sequence is TGCGCCAGCAGCTTGGGAGAGCCAGGGCACGAGCAGTACTTC.

The J gene is TRBJ2-1, the V gene TRBV30; 8 bases match TRBD2. V was pared by 3 bases and J by 4 bases, with 5 bases of the junction left unmatched. Germline V gene data show CDR1 as GTSNPN and CDR2 as SVGIG (reference sequence). The CDR3 loop spans 14 amino acids. CDR3 loop: CAWRGTGGYNEQFF. The CDR3 DNA reads TGTGCCTGGAGGGGGACGGGAGGGTACAATGAGCAGTTCTTC.

This clone was recorded only once. The chain combines TRBV30 with TRBJ1-4, with D maybe TRBD1 (5 bases). The CDR3 covers 18 residues. CDR1 and CDR2 from the germline V gene are GTSNPN and SVGIG (reference sequence). The V end was cut by 6 bases, the J end by 0 bases, with 23 bases between. The CDR3, as DNA: TGTGCCTGTGCCGGGGGGGGAAGATTCTGGACAACTAATGAAAAACTGTTTTTT. It specifies CACAGGGRFWTTNEKLFF.